This record looks at one T cell receptor (beta chain) sequence and its context. What it recognizes is unknown. These data belong to a study of siplizumab effects on memory and regulatory T cells. TCRdb's table, derived via immunoSEQ multiplex PCR, lists solely in-frame clones and lacks some. The sample lists about 72,000 clones, about 89% occurring once. Study observations and caveats: With siplizumab, cumulative frequency of CD4+ memory-derived alloreactive sequences dropped significantly. Suppression by proliferating Tregs derived from siplizumab cultures was not verified. Mappable alloreactive CD4+ clones averaged about 74% Treg-derived with siplizumab versus less than 30% in controls.

The sequence derives from a human donor in good health. The sample consisted of CD8+ T cells sorted from blood.

The CDR3 sequence is CASSQVRDRVIYGYTF. The CDR3 DNA reads TGTGCCAGCAGTCAAGTCCGGGACAGGGTTATCTATGGCTACACCTTC. The chain is built from TRBV27 and TRBJ1-2, with 9 bases that match TRBD1. CDR1 and CDR2 from the germline V gene are MNHEY and SMNVEV (reference sequence). The CDR3 is made up of 16 amino acids. J lost 4 bases, V lost 5 bases, and 11 bases had no gene match.